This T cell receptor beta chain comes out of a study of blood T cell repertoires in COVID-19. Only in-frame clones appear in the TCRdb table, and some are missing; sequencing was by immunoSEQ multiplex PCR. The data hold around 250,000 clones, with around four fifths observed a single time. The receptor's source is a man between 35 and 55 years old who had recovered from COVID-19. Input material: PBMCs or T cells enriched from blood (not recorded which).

CDR3 DNA sequence: TGTGCCAGTCGATACTTACACAGAAACACTGAAGCTTTCTTT. Protein product: CASRYLHRNTEAFF. The rearrangement uses TRBV4-2 and TRBJ1-1; D uncertain. V was clipped by 9 bases and J by 2 bases, with 16 bases between them. The CDR3 consists of 14 residues. CDR1 LGHNA and CDR2 YNFKEQ come from the germline V gene.